The next 2 T cell receptor beta chains were all read from a single sample in a study of T cells in localized non-small cell lung cancer. Data came from immunoSEQ multiplex PCR; TCRdb stores just in-frame clones and leaves some out. This sample has about 92,000 clones, with approximately 91% found just once. This specimen consisted of PBMCs, obtained before any cancer treatment. These receptors were taken from a woman aged 35 to 75 with stage II squamous cell lung carcinoma.

V is TRBV11-2 and J is TRBJ1-1; the D gene is possibly TRBD1 (6 bases). V was shortened by 5 bases and J by 3 bases, with 16 bases between the two germline ends. CDR3 size: 15 residues. The V gene's germline CDR1 is SGHAT and CDR2 FQNNGV. The CDR3 DNA follows: TGTGCCAGCAGCCTAGGCGGGGGCGGGGACACTGAAGCTTTCTTT. As protein: CASSLGGGGDTEAFF.

The J gene is TRBJ1-6, the V gene TRBV6-5; D possibly corresponds to TRBD1 (5 bases). From germline, CDR1 is MNHEY and CDR2 SVGAGI. The CDR3 loop spans 16 amino acids. V lost 2 bases and J 6 bases, leaving 14 bases between the germline ends. CDR3 region: CASSYGGGGGNSPLHF. Written as DNA, the CDR3 is TGTGCCAGCAGTTACGGGGGTGGAGGAGGTAATTCACCCCTCCACTTT.